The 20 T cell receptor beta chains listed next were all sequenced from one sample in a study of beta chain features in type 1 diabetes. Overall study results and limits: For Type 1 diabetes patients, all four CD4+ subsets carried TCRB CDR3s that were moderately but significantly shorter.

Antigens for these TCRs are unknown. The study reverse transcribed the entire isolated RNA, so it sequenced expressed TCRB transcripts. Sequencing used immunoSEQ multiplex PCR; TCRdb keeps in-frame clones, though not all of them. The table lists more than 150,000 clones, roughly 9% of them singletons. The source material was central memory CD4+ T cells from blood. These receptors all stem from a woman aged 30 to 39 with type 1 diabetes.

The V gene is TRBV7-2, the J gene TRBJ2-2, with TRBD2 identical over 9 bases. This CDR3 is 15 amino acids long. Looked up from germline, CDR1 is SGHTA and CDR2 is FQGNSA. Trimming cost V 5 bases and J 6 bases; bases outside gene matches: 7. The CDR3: CASSPGTSRPGELFF. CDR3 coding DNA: TGTGCCAGCAGCCCCGGGACTAGCAGACCCGGGGAGCTGTTTTTT.

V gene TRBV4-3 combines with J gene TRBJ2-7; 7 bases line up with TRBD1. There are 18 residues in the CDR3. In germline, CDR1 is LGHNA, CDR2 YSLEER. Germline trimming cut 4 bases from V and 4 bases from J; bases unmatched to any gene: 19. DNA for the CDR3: TGCGCCAGCAGCCTTAAAAGCGAATTACAGGGGCCTTCTTACGAGCAGTACTTC. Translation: CASSLKSELQGPSYEQYF.

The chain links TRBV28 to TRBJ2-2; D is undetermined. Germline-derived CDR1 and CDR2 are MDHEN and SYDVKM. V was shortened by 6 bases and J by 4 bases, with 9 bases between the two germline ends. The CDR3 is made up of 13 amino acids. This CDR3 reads CASSLFVTGELFF. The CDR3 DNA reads TGTGCCAGCAGCCTTTTCGTCACCGGGGAGCTGTTTTTT.

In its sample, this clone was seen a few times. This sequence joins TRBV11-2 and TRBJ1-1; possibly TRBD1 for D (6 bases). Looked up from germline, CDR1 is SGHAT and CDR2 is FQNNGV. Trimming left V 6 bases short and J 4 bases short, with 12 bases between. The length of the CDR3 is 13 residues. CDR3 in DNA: TGTGCCAGCAGTCGTATCAGGGGCACTGAAGCTTTCTTT. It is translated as CASSRIRGTEAFF.

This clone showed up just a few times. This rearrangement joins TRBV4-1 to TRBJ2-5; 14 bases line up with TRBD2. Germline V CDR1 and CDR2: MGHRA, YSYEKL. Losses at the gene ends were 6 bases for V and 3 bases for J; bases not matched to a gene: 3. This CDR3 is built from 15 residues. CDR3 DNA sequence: TGCGCCAGCAGACGGGGACTAGCGGGAGAAGAGACCCAGTACTTC. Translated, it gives CASRRGLAGEETQYF.

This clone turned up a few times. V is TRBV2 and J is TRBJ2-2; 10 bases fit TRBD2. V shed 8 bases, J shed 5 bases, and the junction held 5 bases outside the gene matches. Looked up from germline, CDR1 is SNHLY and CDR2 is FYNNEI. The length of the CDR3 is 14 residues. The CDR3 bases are TGTGCCAGCGAGCTAGCGGGAGAGACCGGGGAGCTGTTTTTT. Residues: CASELAGETGELFF.

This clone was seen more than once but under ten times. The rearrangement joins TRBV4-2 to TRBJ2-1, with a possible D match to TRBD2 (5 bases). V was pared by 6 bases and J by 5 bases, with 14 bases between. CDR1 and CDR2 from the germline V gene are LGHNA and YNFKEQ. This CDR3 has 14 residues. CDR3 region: CASSVGGSHNEQFF. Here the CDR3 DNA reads TGTGCCAGCAGTGTGGGCGGGTCACACAATGAGCAGTTCTTC.

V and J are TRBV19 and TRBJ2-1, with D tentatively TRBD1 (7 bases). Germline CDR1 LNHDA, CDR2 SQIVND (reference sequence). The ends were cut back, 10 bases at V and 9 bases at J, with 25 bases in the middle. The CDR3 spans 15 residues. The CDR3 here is CATLQGGWGRGEQFF. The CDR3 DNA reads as TGTGCCACCCTTCAGGGGGGATGGGGGCGAGGTGAGCAGTTCTTC.

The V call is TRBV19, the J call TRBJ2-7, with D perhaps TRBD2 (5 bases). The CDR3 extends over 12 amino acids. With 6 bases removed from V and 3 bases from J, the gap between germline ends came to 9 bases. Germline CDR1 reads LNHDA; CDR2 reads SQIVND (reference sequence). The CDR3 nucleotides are TGTGCCAGTAGCGAGGGCTTCTACGAGCAGTACTTC. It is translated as CASSEGFYEQYF.

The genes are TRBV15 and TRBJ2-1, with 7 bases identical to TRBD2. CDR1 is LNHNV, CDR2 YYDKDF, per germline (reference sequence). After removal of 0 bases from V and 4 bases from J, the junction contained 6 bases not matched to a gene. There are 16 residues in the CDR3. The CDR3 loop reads CATSRDFREVYNEQFF. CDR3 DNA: TGTGCCACCAGCAGAGATTTCCGGGAGGTTTACAATGAGCAGTTCTTC.

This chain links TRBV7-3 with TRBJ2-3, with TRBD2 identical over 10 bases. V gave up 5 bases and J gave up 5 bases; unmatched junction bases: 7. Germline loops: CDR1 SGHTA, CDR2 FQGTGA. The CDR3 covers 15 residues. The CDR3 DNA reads TGTGCCAGCAGCCAATCTAGCGGGAGTCGAGATACGCAGTATTTT. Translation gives CASSQSSGSRDTQYF.

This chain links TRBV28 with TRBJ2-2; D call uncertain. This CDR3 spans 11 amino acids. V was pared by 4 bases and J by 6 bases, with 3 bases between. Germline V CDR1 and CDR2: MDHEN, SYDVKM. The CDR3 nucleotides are TGTGCCAGCAGTTCCGCCGGGGAGCTGTTTTTT. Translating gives CASSSAGELFF.

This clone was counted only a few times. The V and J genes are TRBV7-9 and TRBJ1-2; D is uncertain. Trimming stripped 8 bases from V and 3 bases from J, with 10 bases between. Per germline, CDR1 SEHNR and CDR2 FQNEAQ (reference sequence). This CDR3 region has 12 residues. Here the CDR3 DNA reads TGTGCCAGCGCCGCCGGGGACTATGGCTACACCTTC. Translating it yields CASAAGDYGYTF.

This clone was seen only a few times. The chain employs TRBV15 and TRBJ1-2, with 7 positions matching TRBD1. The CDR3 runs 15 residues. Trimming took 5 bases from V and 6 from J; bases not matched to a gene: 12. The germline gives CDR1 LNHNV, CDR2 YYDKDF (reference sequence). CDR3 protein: CATSGDYRGVHGYTF. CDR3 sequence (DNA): TGTGCCACCAGCGGCGATTACAGGGGCGTCCATGGCTACACCTTC. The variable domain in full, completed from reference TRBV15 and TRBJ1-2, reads DAMVIQNPRYQVTQFGKPVTLSCSQTLNHNVMYWYQQKSSQAPKLLFHYYDKDFNNEADTPDNFQSRRPNTSFCFLDIRSPGLGDTAMYLCATSGDYRGVHGYTFGSGTRLTVV.

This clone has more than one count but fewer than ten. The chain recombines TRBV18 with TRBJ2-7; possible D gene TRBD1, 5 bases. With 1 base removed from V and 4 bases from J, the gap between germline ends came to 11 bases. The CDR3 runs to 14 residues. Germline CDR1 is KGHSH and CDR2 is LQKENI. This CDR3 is CASSPRGTTYEQYF. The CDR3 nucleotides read TGTGCCAGCTCACCACGGGGCACTACATACGAGCAGTACTTC.

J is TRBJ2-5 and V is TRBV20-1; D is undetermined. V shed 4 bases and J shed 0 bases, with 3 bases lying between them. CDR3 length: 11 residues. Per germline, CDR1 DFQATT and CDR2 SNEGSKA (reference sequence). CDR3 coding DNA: TGCAGTGCTATAGACCAAGAGACCCAGTACTTC. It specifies CSAIDQETQYF.

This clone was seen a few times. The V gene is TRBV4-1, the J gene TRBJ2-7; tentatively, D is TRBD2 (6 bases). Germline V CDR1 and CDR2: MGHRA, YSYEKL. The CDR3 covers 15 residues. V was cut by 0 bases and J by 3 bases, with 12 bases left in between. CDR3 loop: CASSQDGGKRYEQYF. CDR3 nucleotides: TGCGCCAGCAGCCAAGACGGAGGGAAGCGCTACGAGCAGTACTTC.

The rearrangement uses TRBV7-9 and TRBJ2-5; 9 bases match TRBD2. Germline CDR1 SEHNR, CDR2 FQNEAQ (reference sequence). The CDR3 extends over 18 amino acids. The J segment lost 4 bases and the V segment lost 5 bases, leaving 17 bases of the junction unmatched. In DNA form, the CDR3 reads TGTGCCAGCAGCCCCCAGCGGCGCGGGAGGGCGGAAGGAGAGACCCAGTACTTC. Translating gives CASSPQRRGRAEGETQYF.

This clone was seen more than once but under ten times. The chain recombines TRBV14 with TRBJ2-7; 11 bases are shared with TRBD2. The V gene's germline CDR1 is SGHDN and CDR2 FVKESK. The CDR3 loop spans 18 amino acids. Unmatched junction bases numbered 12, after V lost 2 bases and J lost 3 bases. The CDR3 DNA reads TGTGCCAGCAGCCAAAGAGGTACTAGCGGGAGCCACGTCTACGAGCAGTACTTC. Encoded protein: CASSQRGTSGSHVYEQYF.

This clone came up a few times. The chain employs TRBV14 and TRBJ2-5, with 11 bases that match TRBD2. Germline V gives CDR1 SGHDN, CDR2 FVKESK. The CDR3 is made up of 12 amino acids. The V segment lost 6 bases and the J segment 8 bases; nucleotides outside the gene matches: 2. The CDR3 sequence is CASRGLAVTQYF. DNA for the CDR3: TGTGCCAGCAGGGGACTAGCGGTCACCCAGTACTTC.